Listed below are T cell receptor beta chains from one sample, sequenced in a study of blood T cell repertoires in COVID-19. Clones were read by immunoSEQ multiplex PCR, and TCRdb kept only the in-frame ones, dropping some. The data show more than 85,000 clones, roughly 81% seen once. Source material: peripheral blood. These receptors came from a woman in her 70s with acute or convalescent COVID-19. Both conserved end residues are part of each CDR3. Each record gives: clone size, CDR3 length, J gene, V gene, D gene, CDR3 DNA, CDR3 protein. D genes are given only for firm matches. Expanded clones get a size class; other rows say once, few or many, or leave the size out.

NA,13,TRBJ2-7,TRBV27,TRBD1,TGTGCCAGCATGGGACAGGGAGGGTACGAGCAGTACTTC,CASMGQGGYEQYF
NA,15,TRBJ1-1,TRBV15,NA,TGTGCCACCAGCGGGGGCAGGGATCTGAACACTGAAGCTTTCTTT,CATSGGRDLNTEAFF
NA,15,TRBJ1-1,TRBV5-1,TRBD1,TGCGCCAGCAGCCTCAATCAAATACAGGGGGCGCGAGCTTTCTTT,CASSLNQIQGARAFF
NA,16,TRBJ2-7,TRBV4-3,TRBD2,TGCGCCAGCAGCCCTGCCGTGGGACTAGCTTCCTACGAGCAGTACTTC,CASSPAVGLASYEQYF
NA,16,TRBJ2-7,TRBV6-2/TRBV6-3,TRBD1,TGTGCCAGCAGTCGCACCCTCACAGGGGTGGGGTACGAGCAGTACTTC,CASSRTLTGVGYEQYF
NA,15,TRBJ1-2,TRBV19,TRBD1,TGTGCCAGTAGCTTCGGGACAGGGACCCTCTATGGCTACACCTTC,CASSFGTGTLYGYTF
NA,14,TRBJ1-2,TRBV2,NA,TGTGCCAGCAGGAAGGGACTGGGCAGGGATGGCTACACCTTC,CASRKGLGRDGYTF
NA,12,TRBJ1-5,TRBV19,NA,TGTGCCAGTAACTCAGGGTTCCAGCCCCAGCATTTT,CASNSGFQPQHF
NA,14,TRBJ1-6,TRBV9,NA,TGTGCCAGCAGCGCCAGGGGAAATAATTCACCCCTCCACTTT,CASSARGNNSPLHF
few,14,TRBJ2-7,TRBV10-3,TRBD2,TGTGCCATCAGTGTTGGGACTAGCGGGGACGAGCAGTACTTC,CAISVGTSGDEQYF
few,16,TRBJ2-3,TRBV6-4,TRBD2,TGTGCCAGCAGTGACTCGACTAGCGGGGCCACAGATACGCAGTATTTT,CASSDSTSGATDTQYF
NA,16,TRBJ2-4,TRBV25-1,TRBD1,TGTGCCAGCAGTGGGTGGGTAAGGGGGCTAGGAAACATTCAGTACTTC,CASSGWVRGLGNIQYF
few,16,TRBJ2-5,TRBV4-1,NA,TGCGCCAGCAGCCAAGGGGTAGTGAGACAGGCCGAGACCCAGTACTTC,CASSQGVVRQAETQYF
few,14,TRBJ2-7,TRBV10-2,NA,TGCGCCAGCAGTGTGGACAGTCGTACCTACGAGCAGTACTTC,CASSVDSRTYEQYF
few,18,TRBJ2-3,TRBV30,TRBD2,TGTGCCTGGAGTAGGGGACTAGCGGGGGGTCCTAGCACAGATACGCAGTATTTT,CAWSRGLAGGPSTDTQYF
NA,16,TRBJ2-1,TRBV3-1/TRBV3-2,TRBD2,TGTGCCAGCAGCCAAGACGGGAGGGCCAGAAGTGATGAGCAGTTCTTC,CASSQDGRARSDEQFF
NA,13,TRBJ1-2,TRBV3-1/TRBV3-2,NA,TGTGCCAGCAGCCTCCTTGAGAGTAATGGCTACACCTTC,CASSLLESNGYTF
NA,15,TRBJ2-5,TRBV9,NA,TGTGCCAGCAGCGTATCGCTAGCAGGTCAAGAGACCCAGTACTTC,CASSVSLAGQETQYF
NA,16,TRBJ1-6,TRBV6-2/TRBV6-3,NA,TGTGCCAGCAGTTACGGGAGATTGGACTATAATTCACCCCTCCACTTT,CASSYGRLDYNSPLHF
once,13,TRBJ2-1,TRBV7-3,TRBD2,TGTGCCAGCAGCTTAACGGGGGGGTATGAGCAGTTCTTC,CASSLTGGYEQFF
NA,14,TRBJ1-4,TRBV30,NA,TGTGCCTGGACCCGACAGCCCTCTAATGAAAAACTGTTTTTT,CAWTRQPSNEKLFF
NA,18,TRBJ1-1,TRBV30,TRBD1,TGTGCCTGGAGTACCTCCTTCTCCGGGGGACAGGGGGTCAAAAAAGCTTTCTTT,CAWSTSFSGGQGVKKAFF
NA,15,TRBJ1-1,TRBV5-1,NA,TGCGCCAGCAGCTCCCAGGGGTACCTGAACACTGAAGCTTTCTTT,CASSSQGYLNTEAFF
NA,13,TRBJ2-7,TRBV6-1,NA,TGTGCCAGCAGTGAGTCAGGGTTGTACGAGCAGTACTTC,CASSESGLYEQYF
few,15,TRBJ2-7,TRBV18,TRBD2,TGTGCCAGCTCCCCGGGGGGGACACCCGGAGGCGAGCAGTACTTC,CASSPGGTPGGEQYF
few,14,TRBJ2-4,TRBV4-1,TRBD1,TGCGCCAGCAGCCAAACAGGGGGCGAAAACATTCAGTACTTC,CASSQTGGENIQYF
NA,13,TRBJ1-1,TRBV7-9,TRBD1,TGTGCCAGCAGCCCGGGACAGCCGACTGAAGCTTTCTTT,CASSPGQPTEAFF
NA,14,TRBJ2-1,TRBV5-6,TRBD1,TGTGCCAGCAGTCCCGGACAGGGCCACAATGAGCAGTTCTTC,CASSPGQGHNEQFF
once,16,TRBJ2-1,TRBV19,TRBD1,TGTGCCAGTACCCCCAGCCCGGGACAGACCTACAATGAGCAGTTCTTC,CASTPSPGQTYNEQFF
NA,15,TRBJ1-2,TRBV5-4,TRBD1,TGTGCCAGCAGCACCCGGACAGGGGGCGACTATGGCTACACCTTC,CASSTRTGGDYGYTF